This TCR beta chain emerged from a study of technical replicates of blood from a few donors. The assay was immunoSEQ multiplex PCR, and TCRdb's table has in-frame clones only and misses some. The sample lists approximately 99,000 clones; 95% to 96% were seen once. The CDR3 loop spans 17 amino acids. Germline values: CDR1 SGHKS, CDR2 YYEKEE (reference sequence). The V end lost 1 base, the J end lost 0 bases, and 14 bases lay between the germline ends. The chain combines TRBV5-5 with TRBJ2-1; D ambiguous. Input material: T cells isolated from PBMCs. The TCR sequence derives from a human donor in good health. DNA of the CDR3: TGTGCCAGCAGCTTGAGATTGACACTTAACTCCTACAATGAGCAGTTCTTC. This sequence encodes CASSLRLTLNSYNEQFF.